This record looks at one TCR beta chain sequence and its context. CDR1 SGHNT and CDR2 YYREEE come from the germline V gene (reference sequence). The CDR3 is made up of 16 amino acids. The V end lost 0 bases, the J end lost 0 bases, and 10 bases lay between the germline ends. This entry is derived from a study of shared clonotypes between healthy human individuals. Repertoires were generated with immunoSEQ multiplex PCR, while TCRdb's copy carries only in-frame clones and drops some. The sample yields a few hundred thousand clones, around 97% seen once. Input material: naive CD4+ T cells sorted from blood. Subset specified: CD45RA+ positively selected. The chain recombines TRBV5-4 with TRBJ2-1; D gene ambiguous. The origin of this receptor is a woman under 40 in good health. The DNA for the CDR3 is TGTGCCAGCAGCTTGGAAGTGGCTAGCTCCTACAATGAGCAGTTCTTC. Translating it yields CASSLEVASSYNEQFF.